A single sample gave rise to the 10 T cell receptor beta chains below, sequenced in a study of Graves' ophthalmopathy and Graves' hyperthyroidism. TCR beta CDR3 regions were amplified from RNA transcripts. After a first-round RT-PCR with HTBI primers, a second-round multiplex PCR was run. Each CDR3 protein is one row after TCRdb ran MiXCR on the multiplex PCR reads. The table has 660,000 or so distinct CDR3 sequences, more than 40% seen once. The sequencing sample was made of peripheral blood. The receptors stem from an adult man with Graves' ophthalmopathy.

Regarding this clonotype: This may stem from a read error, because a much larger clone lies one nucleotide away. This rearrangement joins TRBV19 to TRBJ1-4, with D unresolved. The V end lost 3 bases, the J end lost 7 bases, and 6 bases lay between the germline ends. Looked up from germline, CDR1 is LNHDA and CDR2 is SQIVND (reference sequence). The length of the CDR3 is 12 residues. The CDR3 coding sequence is TGTGCCAGTAGTATCTCCGCTGAAAAACTGTTTTTT. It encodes CASSISAEKLFF.

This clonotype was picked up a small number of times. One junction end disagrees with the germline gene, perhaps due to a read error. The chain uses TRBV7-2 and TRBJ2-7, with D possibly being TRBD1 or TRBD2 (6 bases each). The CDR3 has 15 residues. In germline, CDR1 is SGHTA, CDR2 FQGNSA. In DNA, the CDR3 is TGCGCCAGCAGCCAAGATCGCGGGACAACCTACGAGCAGTACTTC. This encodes CASSQDRGTTYEQYF.

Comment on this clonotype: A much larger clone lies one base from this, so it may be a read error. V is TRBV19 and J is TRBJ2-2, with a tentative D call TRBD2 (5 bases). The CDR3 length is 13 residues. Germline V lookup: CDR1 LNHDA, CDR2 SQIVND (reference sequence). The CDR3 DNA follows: TGTGCCAGTAGTTACAGCGCCACCGGGGAGCTGCTTTTT. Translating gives CASSYSATGELLF.

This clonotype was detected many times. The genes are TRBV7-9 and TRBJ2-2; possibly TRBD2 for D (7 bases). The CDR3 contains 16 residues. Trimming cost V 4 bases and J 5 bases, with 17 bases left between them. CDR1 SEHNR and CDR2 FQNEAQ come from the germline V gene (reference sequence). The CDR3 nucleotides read TGTGCCAGCAGCTCCCCGGGGGGCGCGGATACCGGGGAGCTGTTTTTT. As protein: CASSSPGGADTGELFF.

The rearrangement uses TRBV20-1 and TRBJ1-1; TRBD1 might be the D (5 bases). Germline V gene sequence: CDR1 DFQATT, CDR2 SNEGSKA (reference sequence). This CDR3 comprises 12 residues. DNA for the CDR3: TGCAGGTGTTGGGGGACCAACACTGAAGCTTTCTTT. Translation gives CRCWGTNTEAFF.

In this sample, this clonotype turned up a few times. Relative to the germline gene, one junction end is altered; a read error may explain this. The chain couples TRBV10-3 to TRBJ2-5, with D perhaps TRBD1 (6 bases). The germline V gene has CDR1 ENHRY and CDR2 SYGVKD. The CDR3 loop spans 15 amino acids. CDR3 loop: CASSYSPGVRETQYF. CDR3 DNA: TGTGCCAGCAGTTACTCCCCAGGGGTACGGGAGACCCAGTACTTC.

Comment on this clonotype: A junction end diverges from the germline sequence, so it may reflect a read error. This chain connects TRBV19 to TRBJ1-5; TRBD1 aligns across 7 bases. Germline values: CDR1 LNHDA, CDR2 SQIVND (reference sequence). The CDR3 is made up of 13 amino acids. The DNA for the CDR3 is TGTGCCAGTACTGAAGGGGGCAATGAGCCCCAGCATTTT. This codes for CASTEGGNEPQHF.

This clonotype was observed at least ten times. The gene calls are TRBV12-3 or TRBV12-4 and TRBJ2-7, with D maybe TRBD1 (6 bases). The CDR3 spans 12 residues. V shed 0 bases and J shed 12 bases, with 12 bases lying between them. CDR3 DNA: TGTGCCAGCAGTTTAGCACAGGGCCCAGGGTACTTC. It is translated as CASSLAQGPGYF.

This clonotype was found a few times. CDR3 protein: CASSAPGDSGNTIYF. The CDR3, as DNA: TGTGCCAGCAGCGCCCCAGGGGACTCTGGAAACACCATATATTTT. The gene calls are TRBV5-8 and TRBJ1-3; weak D call: TRBD1 (6 bases). Germline CDR1 SGHTS, CDR2 YDEGEE. The V end was cut by 4 bases, the J end by 0 bases, with 11 bases between. The CDR3 is made up of 15 amino acids.

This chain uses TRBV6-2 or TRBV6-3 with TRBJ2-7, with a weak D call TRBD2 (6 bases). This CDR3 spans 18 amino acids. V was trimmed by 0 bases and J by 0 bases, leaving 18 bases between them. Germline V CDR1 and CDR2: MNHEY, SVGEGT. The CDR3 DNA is TGTGCCAGCAGTTACTCCACCCCTCTAGCGTCGAGCTCCTACGAGCAGTACTTC. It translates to CASSYSTPLASSSYEQYF.